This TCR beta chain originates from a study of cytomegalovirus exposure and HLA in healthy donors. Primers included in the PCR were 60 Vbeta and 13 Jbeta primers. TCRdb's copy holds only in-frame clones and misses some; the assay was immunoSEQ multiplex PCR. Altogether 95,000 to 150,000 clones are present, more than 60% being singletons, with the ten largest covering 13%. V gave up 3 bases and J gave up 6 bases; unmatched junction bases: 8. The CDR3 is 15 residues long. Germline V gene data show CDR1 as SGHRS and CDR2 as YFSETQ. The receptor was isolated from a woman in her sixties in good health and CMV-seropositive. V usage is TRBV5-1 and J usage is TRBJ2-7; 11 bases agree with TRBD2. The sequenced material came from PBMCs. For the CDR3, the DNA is TGCGCCAGCAGCTGGACTAGCGGGCAGTCTTCCGAGCAGTACTTC. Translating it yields CASSWTSGQSSEQYF.